The sequence of this T cell receptor (beta chain) was determined in a study of blood T cell repertoires in COVID-19. In the study overall: COVID-19 samples from acute and convalescent phases originated in the United States, Italy and Spain.

Authors' analysis steps: Counts of nucleated cells, estimated from reference gene primer amplification, were obtained. Repertoires were generated with immunoSEQ multiplex PCR, while TCRdb's copy carries only in-frame clones and drops some. V and J calls and clone size are copied from that table; D and trimming were computed from the DNA. The sample holds approximately 500,000 clones, approximately 83% seen once. The germline V and J ends were trimmed by 2 bases and 5 bases, with 4 bases remaining between them. CDR3 length equals 13 residues. In germline, CDR1 is LNHDA, CDR2 SQIVND (reference sequence).

This clonotype was obtained from a human donor in a cohort sampled during active COVID-19. Sequenced input: peripheral blood. The chain combines TRBV19 with TRBJ1-6; the D is unclear. The DNA for the CDR3 is TGTGCCAGTAGTATACGTGATAATTCACCCCTCCACTTT. It codes for CASSIRDNSPLHF. Using reference TRBV19 and TRBJ1-6 for the parts outside the CDR3, the full variable domain is DGGITQSPKYLFRKEGQNVTLSCEQNLNHDAMYWYRQDPGQGLRLIYYSQIVNDFQKGDIAEGYSVSREKKESFPLTVTSAQKNPTAFYLCASSIRDNSPLHFGNGTRLTVT.